One sample yielded the 25 T cell receptor beta chains listed below, sequenced in a study of blood T cell repertoires in COVID-19 (TCRdb year 2020). The library was generated by the immunoSEQ multiplex PCR assay. Held by TCRdb, this immuneACCESS table contains in-frame sequences only and omits some clones. Under half of the omission traces to an unresolved V gene where checked; the cause of the rest is unknown. Here the sample has around 150,000 clones; 80% to 90% occur a single time. 9.5% to 13% of the sample is held by the ten biggest clonotypes. Sequenced material: peripheral blood. These TCRs come from a human donor in a cohort sampled during active COVID-19.

This chain links TRBV20-1 with TRBJ2-5, with TRBD2 matching over 7 bases. Germline loops: CDR1 DFQATT, CDR2 SNEGSKA (reference sequence). V trimming: 3 bases; J trimming: 4 bases; junction bases outside the gene matches: 5. CDR3 length: 13 amino acids. As DNA, the CDR3 is TGCAGTGCTAGTCGGGGGGTTCGAGAGACCCAGTACTTC. Translated, it gives CSASRGVRETQYF.

This clone was counted only a few times. A junction boundary mismatches the germline segment, possibly from a read error. The chain joins TRBV7-7 to TRBJ2-2; TRBD2 is a possible D gene (5 bases). CDR1 SSHAT and CDR2 FNYEAQ come from the germline V gene (reference sequence). The CDR3 contains 16 residues. CDR3 sequence (DNA): TGTGCTAGCAGCCCCAGCGGCGGACTTAACACCGGGGAGCTGTTTTTT. It yields the protein CASSPSGGLNTGELFF.

The chain combines TRBV6-1 with TRBJ2-5; D might be TRBD1 (5 bases). Germline V gives CDR1 MNHNS, CDR2 SASEGT. There are 12 residues in the CDR3. The V gene lost 2 bases and the J gene lost 7 bases, with 8 bases spanning the gap. DNA for the CDR3: TGTGCCAGCAGTGAAAGGGGTGGGACCCAGTACTTC. This encodes CASSERGGTQYF.

V usage is TRBV10-3 and J usage is TRBJ2-7; TRBD1 might be the D (6 bases). CDR1 and CDR2 (germline): ENHRY, SYGVKD. CDR3 length: 14 residues. The ends were cut back, 8 bases at V and 4 bases at J, with 18 bases in the middle. For the CDR3, the DNA is TGTGCCATCTCAGCGGAACAGGGTGCGTACGAGCAGTACTTC. This translates into CAISAEQGAYEQYF.

V usage is TRBV12-3 or TRBV12-4 and J usage is TRBJ2-5, with D possibly being TRBD2 (6 bases). Trimming took off 6 bases at V and 5 bases at J, with 13 bases between the two ends. The CDR3 is made up of 13 amino acids. CDR3 sequence (DNA): TGTGCCAGCAGCCCGTATGGAGGGGAGACCCAGTACTTC. This gives the protein CASSPYGGETQYF.

The chain joins TRBV11-2 to TRBJ2-5, with 9 bases lining up with TRBD1. CDR3 length: 15 residues. Germline assignment: CDR1 SGHAT and CDR2 FQNNGV. J was trimmed by 2 bases and V by 5 bases; bases with no gene match: 6. The CDR3 region has the DNA TGTGCCAGCAGCCCTGGGACAGGGCGTCAAGAGACCCAGTACTTC. As protein: CASSPGTGRQETQYF.

At least ten counts were recorded for this clone. The J gene is TRBJ1-2, the V gene TRBV6-2 or TRBV6-3; 7 nucleotides align to TRBD1. Losses at the gene ends were 2 bases for V and 4 bases for J; bases not matched to a gene: 7. Per germline, CDR1 MNHEY and CDR2 SVGEGT. The length of the CDR3 is 15 residues. CDR3 DNA sequence: TGTGCCAGCAGTTACGGAACAGGGGATCCCTATGGCTACACCTTC. It specifies CASSYGTGDPYGYTF.

This rearrangement joins TRBV5-1 to TRBJ1-5, with 8 bases matching TRBD1. Germline loops: CDR1 SGHRS, CDR2 YFSETQ. CDR3 length equals 11 residues. V shed 10 bases, J shed 4 bases, and the junction held 1 base outside the gene matches. DNA for the CDR3: TGCGCCGGGACAGGTAATCAGCCCCAGCATTTT. Translated: CAGTGNQPQHF.

This clone was detected a few times. The V and J genes are TRBV27 and TRBJ2-2; TRBD1 is a possible D gene (5 bases). This CDR3 is 16 amino acids long. Germline values: CDR1 MNHEY, CDR2 SMNVEV (reference sequence). Trimming removed 2 bases at V and 6 bases at J, with 16 bases between. This CDR3 reads CASSLRRARGPGELFF. The CDR3, as DNA: TGTGCCAGCAGTTTAAGACGAGCAAGGGGTCCCGGGGAGCTGTTTTTT.

The rearrangement links TRBV6-2 or TRBV6-3 to TRBJ1-2; possible D gene TRBD1, 6 bases. CDR3 length: 18 residues. Looked up from germline, CDR1 is MNHEY and CDR2 is SVGEGT. With 0 bases removed from V and 4 bases from J, the gap between germline ends came to 21 bases. The chain's CDR3 is CASSYSTTGSGGSYGYTF. The CDR3 nucleotides read TGTGCCAGCAGTTACTCTACAACAGGGTCCGGCGGTTCCTATGGCTACACCTTC.

This chain links TRBV15 with TRBJ2-7, with TRBD2 matching 10 bases. CDR3 length: 16 amino acids. V trimming: 5 bases; J trimming: 6 bases; junction bases outside the gene matches: 13. The germline V gene has CDR1 LNHNV and CDR2 YYDKDF (reference sequence). CDR3 sequence: CATSPGLATGTGEQYF. CDR3 coding DNA: TGTGCCACCAGCCCGGGACTAGCGACCGGGACCGGCGAGCAGTACTTC.

The chain combines TRBV6-2 or TRBV6-3 with TRBJ2-7; maybe TRBD1 (5 bases). Germline V gives CDR1 MNHEY, CDR2 SVGEGT. There are 16 residues in the CDR3. V was trimmed by 2 bases and J by 3 bases, leaving 17 bases between them. This CDR3 reads CASSYTFADNRYEQYF. The CDR3 DNA is TGTGCCAGCAGTTACACCTTCGCGGACAACCGCTACGAGCAGTACTTC.

The V and J genes are TRBV2 and TRBJ1-6; D perhaps matches TRBD1 (5 bases). CDR3 size: 15 residues. Per germline, CDR1 SNHLY and CDR2 FYNNEI. Trimming left V 2 bases short and J 4 bases short, with 9 bases between. The CDR3 protein is CASSETRQYNSPLHF. The CDR3 nucleotides read TGTGCCAGCAGTGAAACGAGACAGTATAATTCACCCCTCCACTTT.

Here the CDR3 reads CASSAPDRGSQPQHF. CDR3 bases: TGTGCCAGCAGTGCACCCGACAGGGGTAGTCAGCCCCAGCATTTT. The chain has TRBV6-6 and TRBJ1-5; 8 nucleotides agree with TRBD1. Per the germline V gene, CDR1 is MNHNY and CDR2 is SVGAGI (reference sequence). This CDR3 comprises 15 residues. V dropped 5 bases and J dropped 6; count of bases not matched to a gene: 9.

CDR3 residues: CASSPTTPNTGELFF. CDR3 nucleotides: TGTGCCAGCTCACCAACTACCCCGAACACCGGGGAGCTGTTTTTT. The V gene is TRBV18, the J gene TRBJ2-2; D call uncertain. CDR1 KGHSH and CDR2 LQKENI come from the germline V gene. CDR3 length: 15 amino acids. V lost 2 bases and J 0 bases, leaving 7 bases between the germline ends. Looking up the rest from reference TRBV18 and TRBJ2-2 gives the full variable domain: NAGVMQNPRHLVRRRGQEARLRCSPMKGHSHVYWYRQLPEEGLKFMVYLQKENIIDESGMPKERFSAEFPKEGPSILRIQQVVRGDSAAYFCASSPTTPNTGELFFGEGSRLTVL.

The chain combines TRBV4-3 with TRBJ2-7; 12 bases agree with TRBD1. The CDR3 is made up of 16 amino acids. The V segment lost 1 base and the J segment 6 bases; nucleotides outside the gene matches: 7. Germline V gene sequence: CDR1 LGHNA, CDR2 YSLEER. In nucleotides, the CDR3 is TGCGCCAGCAGCCAAGGTCTCCGGGACAGGGGGCGCGAGCAGTACTTC. It is translated as CASSQGLRDRGREQYF.

V usage is TRBV30 and J usage is TRBJ2-7; 7 positions agree with TRBD1. Germline-derived CDR1 and CDR2 are GTSNPN and SVGIG (reference sequence). Trimming cost V 1 base and J 6 bases; bases outside gene matches: 9. This CDR3 region has 14 residues. The CDR3 DNA reads as TGTGCCTGGAGTGCCGGGACAGTAGTATCCGAGCAGTACTTC. Translated: CAWSAGTVVSEQYF. The whole variable domain, filled in from reference TRBV30 and TRBJ2-7, reads SQTIHQWPATLVQPVGSPLSLECTVEGTSNPNLYWYRQAAGRGLQLLFYSVGIGQISSEVPQNLSASRPQDRQFILSSKKLLLSDSGFYLCAWSAGTVVSEQYFGPGTRLTVT.

The rearrangement joins TRBV5-8 to TRBJ2-1; 8 bases map to TRBD1. J lost 10 bases, V lost 6 bases, and 9 bases had no gene match. The germline V gene has CDR1 SGHTS and CDR2 YDEGEE. The CDR3 consists of 13 residues. In DNA form, the CDR3 reads TGTGCCAGCACCCCGGACAGGGTTGAGGAGCAGTTCTTC. Translating it yields CASTPDRVEEQFF. Combining the CDR3 with reference TRBV5-8 and TRBJ2-1 gives the whole variable domain EAGVTQSPTHLIKTRGQQATLRCSPISGHTSVYWYQQALGLGLQFLLWYDEGEERNRGNFPPRFSGRQFPNYSSELNVNALELEDSALYLCASTPDRVEEQFFGPGTRLTVL.

The J gene is TRBJ1-2, the V gene TRBV6-2 or TRBV6-3; weak D call: TRBD1 (5 bases). Germline CDR1 and CDR2: MNHEY and SVGEGT. This CDR3 comprises 14 residues. V shed 5 bases and J shed 4 bases, with 14 bases lying between them. CDR3 amino acids: CASSTSTVLYGYTF. The CDR3 DNA is TGTGCCAGCAGTACCTCGACAGTACTCTATGGCTACACCTTC.

This rearrangement joins TRBV5-1 to TRBJ1-6, with TRBD1 matching 9 bases. In germline, CDR1 is SGHRS, CDR2 YFSETQ. The CDR3 has 14 residues. The J segment lost 7 bases and the V segment lost 4 bases, leaving 3 bases of the junction unmatched. CDR3 region: CASSQGQGNSPLHF. CDR3 in DNA: TGCGCCAGCAGCCAGGGACAGGGAAATTCACCCCTCCACTTT.

V is TRBV7-6 and J is TRBJ2-5, with D possibly being TRBD1 (6 bases). The CDR3 has 14 residues. CDR1 is SGHVS and CDR2 is FNYEAQ in the germline V gene. Trimming took 5 bases from V and 1 from J, leaving 11 bases between them. The CDR3 nucleotides are TGTGCCAGCAGCATTTACAGGGTCCAAGAGACCCAGTACTTC. As protein: CASSIYRVQETQYF.

V usage is TRBV30 and J usage is TRBJ2-5; 7 nucleotides agree with TRBD1. The CDR3 is made up of 13 amino acids. The V segment lost 4 bases and the J segment 5 bases; nucleotides outside the gene matches: 7. Germline CDR1 is GTSNPN and CDR2 is SVGIG (reference sequence). CDR3 nucleotide sequence: TGTGCCTGGAACAACAGGGGTGCGGAGACCCAGTACTTC. Its translation: CAWNNRGAETQYF.

V and J are TRBV19 and TRBJ1-5; no clear D gene. The CDR3 runs 13 residues. CDR1 is LNHDA and CDR2 is SQIVND in the germline V gene (reference sequence). V was shortened by 3 bases and J by 5 bases, with 8 bases between the two germline ends. CDR3 in amino acids: CASSIHLYQPQHF. The CDR3 DNA sequence: TGTGCCAGTAGTATCCACTTGTATCAGCCCCAGCATTTT.

This rearrangement joins TRBV7-6 to TRBJ2-1; TRBD1 matches 9 bases. Germline CDR1 reads SGHVS; CDR2 reads FNYEAQ. CDR3 length equals 17 residues. Trimming at V came to 5 bases and at J to 4 bases, leaving 12 bases not matched to a gene. In DNA, the CDR3 is TGTGCCAGCAGCCCAAATCCGGGACAGGGACTATACAATGAGCAGTTCTTC. Translating gives CASSPNPGQGLYNEQFF. The full variable domain, its missing parts supplied by reference TRBV7-6 and TRBJ2-1, is GAGVSQSPRYKVTKRGQDVALRCDPISGHVSLYWYRQALGQGPEFLTYFNYEAQQDKSGLPNDRFSAERPEGSISTLTIQRTEQRDSAMYRCASSPNPGQGLYNEQFFGPGTRLTVL.

The sample holds one count of this clone. The chain links TRBV7-2 to TRBJ1-6; D call uncertain. Per the germline V gene, CDR1 is SGHTA and CDR2 is FQGNSA. The CDR3 covers 13 residues. The V end lost 2 bases, the J end lost 14 bases, and 13 bases lay between the germline ends. The CDR3 DNA reads TGTGCCAGCAGCTTATCGCCCGGTCTCGCCCTCCACTTT. It translates to CASSLSPGLALHF. Full variable domain (rest looked up from reference TRBV7-2 and TRBJ1-6): GAGVSQSPSNKVTEKGKDVELRCDPISGHTALYWYRQSLGQGLEFLIYFQGNSAPDKSGLPSDRFSAERTGGSVSTLTIQRTQQEDSAVYLCASSLSPGLALHFGNGTRLTVT.